These T cell receptor beta chains were read from a single sample in a study of blood T cell repertoires in COVID-19. Clones were sequenced by immunoSEQ multiplex PCR, and TCRdb holds only the in-frame ones, with some missing. The table shows tens of thousands of clones, with 76% occurring only once. Sequenced material: peripheral blood. The origin of the receptors is a man in his 70s with active or convalescent COVID-19. Both conserved end residues are part of each CDR3. A D gene is named only where the DNA matches it firmly. Rows may omit the clone size; those that give it use once, few, many or a size class.

V: TRBV2; size: NA; J: TRBJ2-2; D: TRBD1; CDR3: CASRQGAGTGELFF; DNA: TGTGCCTCTCGGCAGGGGGCGGGCACCGGGGAGCTGTTTTTT
V: TRBV15; size: few; J: TRBJ2-7; D: NA; CDR3: CATSRDLGAYEQYF; DNA: TGTGCCACCAGCAGAGATCTTGGAGCCTACGAGCAGTACTTC
V: TRBV27; size: NA; J: TRBJ1-5; D: TRBD1; CDR3: CASSLRGPQNEPQHF; DNA: TGTGCCAGCAGCCTCAGGGGGCCGCAAAATGAGCCCCAGCATTTT
V: TRBV27; size: NA; J: TRBJ2-3; D: TRBD1; CDR3: CASSPTGGGEGQYF; DNA: TGTGCCAGCAGCCCGACAGGGGGTGGGGAGGGGCAGTATTTT
V: TRBV3-1/TRBV3-2; size: NA; J: TRBJ1-3; D: TRBD1; CDR3: CASSPGQARNTIYF; DNA: TGTGCCAGCAGCCCGGGACAGGCGAGAAACACCATATATTTT
V: TRBV28; size: NA; J: TRBJ2-2; D: TRBD2; CDR3: CASLGTSGAGGELFF; DNA: TGTGCCAGCCTAGGGACTAGCGGGGCCGGCGGGGAGCTGTTTTTT
V: TRBV19; size: NA; J: TRBJ1-2; D: TRBD1; CDR3: CASSTSGTGIFYGYTF; DNA: TGTGCCAGTAGTACAAGTGGGACAGGGATTTTCTATGGCTACACCTTC
V: TRBV10-1; size: NA; J: TRBJ2-3; D: TRBD1; CDR3: CASSAGTGGGTDTQYF; DNA: TGCGCCAGCAGCGCCGGGACAGGAGGGGGAACAGATACGCAGTATTTT
V: TRBV5-1; size: once; J: TRBJ1-1; D: TRBD1; CDR3: CASSEAGGGTEAFF; DNA: TGCGCCAGCAGCGAGGCAGGGGGCGGCACTGAAGCTTTCTTT
V: TRBV5-1; size: NA; J: TRBJ2-5; D: NA; CDR3: CASSLVQGVWETQYF; DNA: TGCGCCAGCAGCTTGGTCCAGGGTGTTTGGGAGACCCAGTACTTC
V: TRBV2; size: NA; J: TRBJ1-4; D: NA; CDR3: CASSERGIVEKLFF; DNA: TGTGCCAGCAGTGAACGGGGAATAGTTGAAAAACTGTTTTTT
V: TRBV28; size: once; J: TRBJ1-3; D: NA; CDR3: CASSLGGGSGNTIYF; DNA: TGTGCCAGCAGTCTCGGGGGGGGATCTGGAAACACCATATATTTT
V: TRBV7-2; size: NA; J: TRBJ2-7; D: NA; CDR3: CASSSISSSYEQYF; DNA: TGTGCCAGCAGCTCAATCTCTAGCTCCTACGAGCAGTACTTC
V: TRBV7-6; size: once; J: TRBJ1-4; D: TRBD1; CDR3: CASSARQGEKLFF; DNA: TGTGCCAGCAGCGCGAGACAGGGCGAAAAACTGTTTTTT
V: TRBV10-3; size: few; J: TRBJ1-4; D: NA; CDR3: CAISDERSGEKLFF; DNA: TGTGCCATCAGTGATGAGAGGTCGGGGGAAAAACTGTTTTTT